This T cell receptor beta chain was profiled in a study of blood T cell repertoires in COVID-19. Across the study: Some COVID-19 samples were acute and others convalescent; all came from the United States, Italy and Spain.

Profiled with immunoSEQ multiplex PCR; TCRdb holds only in-frame clones, not every one. The sample comprises 150,000 to 200,000 clones, 80% to 85% of which are singletons, and over 2% rests with the top ten. CDR3 length: 15 residues. CDR1 is LNHDA, CDR2 SQIVND, per germline (reference sequence). Trimming took 3 bases from V and 3 from J; bases not matched to a gene: 5. The sequence was collected from a human donor with acute or convalescent COVID-19. The donor label of this sample is uncertain. Sequenced sample: peripheral blood. This chain uses TRBV19 with TRBJ2-7, with 10 bases that match TRBD2. Here the CDR3 DNA reads TGTGCCAGTAGTATCTCACTAGCGGGAATCTACGAGCAGTACTTC. Amino acid sequence: CASSISLAGIYEQYF. Based on the CDR3 plus reference TRBV19 and TRBJ2-7, the full variable domain is DGGITQSPKYLFRKEGQNVTLSCEQNLNHDAMYWYRQDPGQGLRLIYYSQIVNDFQKGDIAEGYSVSREKKESFPLTVTSAQKNPTAFYLCASSISLAGIYEQYFGPGTRLTVT.